Sequencing of this T cell receptor (beta chain) was carried out in a study of OX40 agonist ivuxolimab in advanced cancers. V shed 4 bases and J 2 bases; nucleotides not matched to a gene: 14. Germline lookup yields CDR1 SGHRS and CDR2 YFSETQ. This CDR3 is 18 amino acids long. Only in-frame clones appear in the TCRdb table, and some are missing; sequencing was by immunoSEQ multiplex PCR. The profile covers about 100,000 clones, with around 91% appearing a single time and about 0.15% taken by the ten largest. The clonotype originates from an adult with an advanced solid tumor such as melanoma, head and neck, liver or kidney cancer. The gene calls are TRBV5-1 and TRBJ1-3; TRBD1 matches at 8 bases. Material: CD4+ or CD8+ T cells sorted from blood, obtained in a trial of the OX40 agonist ivuxolimab. CDR3 nucleotides: TGCGCCAGCAGCCAACGCACTCCAGGGGGCCTGCCTGGAAACACCATATATTTT. This sequence encodes CASSQRTPGGLPGNTIYF.